This TCR beta chain was retrieved from a study of T-cell memory formation after mild COVID-19. Across the whole study: Largely, the TCR clusters proved donor specific.

As regards this clonotype: Its antigen remains unidentified.

V dropped 5 bases and J dropped 1; count of bases not matched to a gene: 3. CDR1 and CDR2 (germline): SEHNR, FQNEAQ (reference sequence). This CDR3 has 14 amino acids. MiXCR, run by TCRdb on the 5' RACE reads, gives a single entry per CDR3 protein. Of around 180,000 distinct CDR3 sequences listed, around a sixth are singletons. Study-level findings and limits: Cross-reactive memory seemingly joined, as some responding clones were found in pre-infection memory. The authors left the SARS-CoV-2 specificity of second-wave clones peaking on day 37 unconfirmed. Clones shrinking from day 15 to 85 showed even CD4/CD8 mixes; later expanders tilted CD4+.

This clonotype was sampled from a man between 18 and 35 years old who had mild COVID-19 (a few samples of this study predate the infection). Cell type and time point are not known. The genes are TRBV7-9 and TRBJ1-1; 8 positions agree with TRBD1. Sequenced material: PBMCs or a T cell subset sorted from them (not recorded which). CDR3 protein: CASSGQGRNTEAFF. CDR3 bases: TGTGCCAGCAGCGGACAGGGTCGGAACACTGAAGCTTTCTTT.